What follows are 14 T cell receptor beta chains derived from one specimen sequenced in a study of human T cells and chemical hapten exposure. The time point: patch test 3, about 24 weeks after DPC sensitization. Indicated treatment: therapeutic diphenylcyclopropenone sensitization with weekly scalp DPC. From the RACE reads, TCRdb called clonotypes with MiXCR, one entry per CDR3 protein. The sample yields under 130,000 distinct CDR3 sequences, around 34% seen once. The sequencing here drew on whole blood, taken in connection with sensitization to the hapten diphenylcyclopropenone (DPC). The receptors derive from a man aged 35 to 55 with alopecia areata. Some clones in this sample may be carry-over from other donors' samples.

This chain uses TRBV5-1 with TRBJ2-5; TRBD1 agrees at 7 bases. V lost 3 bases, J lost 3 bases, and 5 bases stayed unmatched. The CDR3 is made up of 14 amino acids. The germline CDR1 and CDR2 sequences are SGHRS and YFSETQ. The CDR3 reads CASSYLGQKETQYF. The CDR3 coding sequence is TGCGCCAGCAGCTACTTGGGACAGAAAGAGACCCAGTACTTC.

The chain recombines TRBV7-2 with TRBJ2-2; no clear D gene. The germline V gene encodes CDR1 SGHTA and CDR2 FQGNSA. CDR3 length: 14 amino acids. The V end was cut by 5 bases, the J end by 4 bases, with 11 bases between. In DNA, the CDR3 is TGTGCCAGCAGCCTCCACACGGGCACCGGGGAGCTGTTTTTT. Amino acids: CASSLHTGTGELFF.

CDR3 nucleotide sequence: TGTGCCAGCAGGTCGGGACAGGGGGAGACCCAGTACTTC. It translates to CASRSGQGETQYF. The gene calls are TRBV28 and TRBJ2-5; 10 nucleotides align to TRBD1. The CDR3 runs to 13 residues. The germline CDR1 and CDR2 sequences are MDHEN and SYDVKM. V was clipped by 6 bases and J by 5 bases; unmatched bases: 3. Complete variable domain (other parts from reference TRBV28 and TRBJ2-5): DVKVTQSSRYLVKRTGEKVFLECVQDMDHENMFWYRQDPGLGLRLIYFSYDVKMKEKGDIPEGYSVSREKKERFSLILESASTNQTSMYLCASRSGQGETQYFGPGTRLLVL.

The gene calls are TRBV4-1 and TRBJ1-6; D gene ambiguous. Trimming took off 0 bases at V and 0 bases at J, with 3 bases between the two ends. There are 15 residues in the CDR3. In germline, CDR1 is MGHRA, CDR2 YSYEKL. The chain's CDR3 is CASSQESSYNSPLHF. In nucleotides, the CDR3 is TGCGCCAGCAGCCAAGAGAGCTCCTATAATTCACCCCTCCACTTT.

This chain uses TRBV6-2 or TRBV6-3 with TRBJ2-1, with a weak D call TRBD2 (6 bases). Germline CDR1 is MNHEY and CDR2 is SVGEGT. The germline V and J ends were trimmed by 0 bases and 6 bases, with 18 bases remaining between them. The CDR3 runs to 17 residues. CDR3 amino acids: CASSYSPPSGLFNEQFF. CDR3 DNA sequence: TGTGCCAGCAGTTACTCGCCGCCCAGCGGGCTGTTCAATGAGCAGTTCTTC.

V and J are TRBV4-3 and TRBJ2-7, with D perhaps being TRBD1 or TRBD2 (5 bases each). The germline V and J ends were trimmed by 0 bases and 11 bases, with 20 bases remaining between them. This CDR3 spans 15 amino acids. CDR1 is LGHNA, CDR2 YSLEER, per germline. The DNA of the CDR3 is TGCGCCAGCAGCCAAGAAGGGGAGTGTCGGGGTCCGGAGTACGTC. Its translation is CASSQEGECRGPEYV.

V is TRBV1 and J is TRBJ2-7; TRBD2, the table's D call, was not compared with the DNA. TRBV1 corresponds to a pseudogene. CDR3 length: 13 amino acids. CDR3 residues: CTGPLTSVYEQYV. The CDR3 coding sequence is TGCACCGGCCCTTTGACTAGCGTCTACGAGCAGTACGTC.

V usage is TRBV5-1 and J usage is TRBJ1-2, with 8 nucleotides matching TRBD1. CDR1 and CDR2 from the germline V gene are SGHRS and YFSETQ. The CDR3 runs to 15 residues. Losses at the gene ends were 0 bases for V and 4 bases for J; bases not matched to a gene: 5. The CDR3 sequence: CASSLGGTGIYGYTF. The CDR3 nucleotides read TGCGCCAGCAGCTTGGGAGGGACAGGCATCTATGGCTACACCTTC.

The table lists this clonotype with a count of one. DNA for the CDR3: TGTGCCAGCAGCCCCGACTGGGTACAAGAGACCCAGTACTTC. The encoded protein is CASSPDWVQETQYF. J is TRBJ2-5 and V is TRBV12-3 or TRBV12-4; D ambiguous. The CDR3 sequence is 14 residues long. The V gene lost 6 bases and the J gene lost 2 bases, with 13 bases spanning the gap.

Only a few counts were recorded for this clonotype. The chain combines TRBV28 with TRBJ2-7; 8 bases line up with TRBD1. Trimming cost V 5 bases and J 4 bases; bases outside gene matches: 7. This CDR3 is 14 amino acids long. Germline lookup yields CDR1 MDHEN and CDR2 SYDVKM. CDR3 bases: TGTGCCAGCAGTCCTCAGGGGGCAGGATACGAGCAGTACTTC. Translation: CASSPQGAGYEQYF.

The rearrangement joins TRBV6-1 to TRBJ2-7; no clear D. V lost 3 bases to trimming and J lost 4 bases, with 10 bases between them. The germline CDR1 and CDR2 sequences are MNHNS and SASEGT. The CDR3 sequence is 13 residues long. The CDR3 here is CASSESGSYEQYF. As DNA, the CDR3 is TGTGCCAGCAGTGAGTCGGGTAGTTACGAGCAGTACTTC.

This chain uses TRBV9 with TRBJ1-3; no firm D call. Looked up from germline, CDR1 is SGDLS and CDR2 is YYNGEE. Trimming took off 4 bases at V and 4 bases at J, with 3 bases between the two ends. The CDR3 is made up of 11 amino acids. CDR3 sequence: CASSIGNTIYF. The CDR3 nucleotides read TGTGCCAGCAGCATCGGAAACACCATATATTTT.

V is TRBV7-9 and J is TRBJ1-4; D gene uncertain. The CDR3 has 15 residues. V lost 7 bases, J lost 8 bases, and 20 bases lay in between. Germline V gene data show CDR1 as SEHNR and CDR2 as FQNEAQ (reference sequence). The CDR3 sequence: CASTTLREGGEKLFF. The CDR3 region has the DNA TGTGCCAGCACCACCCTGAGGGAAGGAGGGGAAAAACTGTTTTTT. The whole variable domain, remainder taken from reference TRBV7-9 and TRBJ1-4, is DTGVSQNPRHKITKRGQNVTFRCDPISEHNRLYWYRQTLGQGPEFLTYFQNEAQLEKSRLLSDRFSAERPKGSFSTLEIQRTEQGDSAMYLCASTTLREGGEKLFFGSGTQLSVL.

This sequence joins TRBV29-1 and TRBJ2-6, with D perhaps matching TRBD1 (5 bases). The CDR3 runs 15 residues. The V and J ends lost 6 bases and 2 bases respectively, with 14 bases between them. The germline CDR1 and CDR2 sequences are SQVTM and ANQGSEA. The CDR3 coding sequence is TGCAGCGTCAGCCAGGGTACTCCTGGGGCCAACGTCCTGACTTTC. Translating it yields CSVSQGTPGANVLTF.